This T cell receptor (beta chain) was documented in a study of Tregs in tolerant kidney transplant recipients. The data were produced by immunoSEQ multiplex PCR, yet TCRdb's version contains in-frame clones alone and is incomplete. The table has about 31,000 clones, 82% seen once; the top ten hold approximately 2%. Trimming pared 4 bases from V and 4 bases from J, leaving 6 bases between. The CDR3 is made up of 11 amino acids. CDR1 and CDR2 (germline): GTSNPN, SVGIG (reference sequence). With regard to this clone: What it binds is not known.

The sequencing input was Tregs from blood cultured with allogeneic cells. This receptor was identified in a human donor in good health. The V gene is TRBV30, the J gene TRBJ2-3; D uncertain. CDR3 residues: CAWKTADTQYF. The CDR3 nucleotides are TGTGCCTGGAAGACTGCAGATACGCAGTATTTT. Full variable domain (remainder filled in from reference TRBV30 and TRBJ2-3): SQTIHQWPATLVQPVGSPLSLECTVEGTSNPNLYWYRQAAGRGLQLLFYSVGIGQISSEVPQNLSASRPQDRQFILSSKKLLLSDSGFYLCAWKTADTQYFGPGTRLTVL.